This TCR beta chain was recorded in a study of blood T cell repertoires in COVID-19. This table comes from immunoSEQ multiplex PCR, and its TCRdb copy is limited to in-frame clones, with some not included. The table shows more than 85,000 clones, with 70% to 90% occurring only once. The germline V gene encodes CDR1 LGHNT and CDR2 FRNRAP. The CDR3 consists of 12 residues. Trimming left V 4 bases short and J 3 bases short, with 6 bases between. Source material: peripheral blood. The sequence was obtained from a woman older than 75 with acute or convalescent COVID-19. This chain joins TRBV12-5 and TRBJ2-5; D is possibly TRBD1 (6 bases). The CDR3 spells CASGYREETQYF. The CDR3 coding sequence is TGTGCTAGTGGTTACAGGGAAGAGACCCAGTACTTC.